This T cell receptor beta chain was captured in a study of blood T cell repertoires in COVID-19. About the study: Nucleic acid was either cDNA or gDNA, and it came from T cells, B-cell-depleted T cells, or PBMCs.

This clone was detected once. Generated by immunoSEQ multiplex PCR, the TCRdb table keeps only in-frame clones and is missing some. In the table there are 70,000 to 95,000 clones, 75% to 90% of which are singletons. V was pared by 0 bases and J by 6 bases, with 21 bases between. Germline assignment: CDR1 MGHRA and CDR2 YSYEKL. The CDR3 covers 17 residues. This chain joins TRBV4-1 and TRBJ2-7, with a possible D match to TRBD1 (6 bases). The TCR sequence derives from a human donor with active COVID-19. The donor label of this sample is uncertain. The sample was peripheral blood. The DNA of the CDR3 is TGCGCCAGCAGCCAAGATCCGGACAGTACTCCGCCAACCGAGCAGTACTTC. It specifies CASSQDPDSTPPTEQYF.